Below are 16 T cell receptor beta chains sequenced from a single sample in a study of T cell changes during pregnancy in multiple sclerosis. Libraries were prepared by immunoSEQ multiplex PCR; TCRdb keeps only in-frame clonotypes and omits some of them. The sample has about 40,000 clones; around 93% are singletons. The sample consisted of CD4+ T cells from peripheral blood mononuclear cells, taken in the third trimester of pregnancy. The receptors here all came from a female donor in good health, enrolled as a control in a pregnancy study.

J is TRBJ2-1 and V is TRBV2, with D perhaps matching TRBD2 (6 bases). The CDR3 sequence is 14 residues long. Germline CDR1 reads SNHLY; CDR2 reads FYNNEI. V lost 7 bases and J lost 3, with 13 bases in between. DNA of the CDR3: TGTGCCAGCATGCGAGCGGGTATCTACAATGAGCAGTTCTTC. The encoded protein is CASMRAGIYNEQFF.

The chain has TRBV28 and TRBJ2-2; 8 positions match TRBD2. The CDR3 is 15 residues long. Germline CDR1 is MDHEN and CDR2 is SYDVKM. The trim removed 3 bases at V and 7 bases at J, leaving 7 bases unmatched. The CDR3 loop is CASSFLEREIGELFF. The CDR3 nucleotides are TGTGCCAGCAGTTTTCTGGAGCGGGAGATCGGGGAGCTGTTTTTT. Full variable domain (rest looked up from reference TRBV28 and TRBJ2-2): DVKVTQSSRYLVKRTGEKVFLECVQDMDHENMFWYRQDPGLGLRLIYFSYDVKMKEKGDIPEGYSVSREKKERFSLILESASTNQTSMYLCASSFLEREIGELFFGEGSRLTVL.

The chain recombines TRBV5-1 with TRBJ2-3, with 8 bases that match TRBD1. CDR1 is SGHRS and CDR2 is YFSETQ in the germline V gene. The ends lost 0 bases at V and 1 base at J; junction bases unmatched: 4. The CDR3 totals 16 residues. The CDR3: CASSLAGQGRTDTQYF. CDR3 sequence (DNA): TGCGCCAGCAGCTTGGCCGGACAGGGCCGCACAGATACGCAGTATTTT.

The chain joins TRBV2 to TRBJ2-1, with 7 nucleotides matching TRBD2. The V segment lost 4 bases and the J segment 10 bases; nucleotides outside the gene matches: 10. CDR1 is SNHLY and CDR2 is FYNNEI in the germline V gene. The CDR3 is made up of 14 amino acids. The DNA of the CDR3 is TGTGCCAGCAGTGCGTCTAGCGGCCTGTTGGAGCAGTTCTTC. It specifies CASSASSGLLEQFF.

V and J are TRBV7-2 and TRBJ2-7, with 14 bases lining up with TRBD2. V gave up 5 bases and J gave up 3 bases; unmatched junction bases: 12. Per germline, CDR1 SGHTA and CDR2 FQGNSA. This CDR3 is built from 18 residues. The CDR3 sequence is CASSPQTSGRAYSYEQYF. In DNA, the CDR3 is TGTGCCAGCAGCCCCCAGACTAGCGGGAGGGCCTACAGCTACGAGCAGTACTTC.

The chain has TRBV25-1 and TRBJ1-6, with D perhaps TRBD1 (6 bases). The CDR3 has 17 amino acids. Trimming pared 4 bases from V and 4 bases from J, leaving 17 bases between. Germline V gene sequence: CDR1 MGHDK, CDR2 SYGVNS. CDR3 coding DNA: TGTGCCAGCAGTGCCTTCCTTGGGGGGGCATATAATTCACCCCTCCACTTT. It specifies CASSAFLGGAYNSPLHF. Using reference TRBV25-1 and TRBJ1-6 for the parts outside the CDR3, the full variable domain is EADIYQTPRYLVIGTGKKITLECSQTMGHDKMYWYQQDPGMELHLIHYSYGVNSTEKGDLSSESTVSRIRTEHFPLTLESARPSHTSQYLCASSAFLGGAYNSPLHFGNGTRLTVT.

The genes are TRBV19 and TRBJ2-3, with 7 bases that match TRBD1. The germline V gene has CDR1 LNHDA and CDR2 SQIVND (reference sequence). The CDR3 loop spans 14 amino acids. V lost 9 bases to trimming and J lost 2 bases; unmatched junction nucleotides: 8. CDR3 residues: CASNDRAPTDTQYF. CDR3 DNA: TGTGCCAGCAACGACAGGGCACCCACAGATACGCAGTATTTT.

This sequence joins TRBV10-3 and TRBJ1-5, with D possibly being TRBD1 (5 bases). CDR3 size: 14 residues. V was trimmed by 3 bases and J by 9 bases, leaving 15 bases between them. Germline V lookup: CDR1 ENHRY, CDR2 SYGVKD. The CDR3 loop reads CAISDLRDFGPQHF. The CDR3 DNA sequence: TGTGCCATCAGTGACCTCCGGGACTTCGGGCCCCAGCATTTT.

The chain joins TRBV7-2 to TRBJ2-3; 7 nucleotides match TRBD2. After removal of 5 bases from V and 2 bases from J, the junction contained 4 bases not matched to a gene. Per the germline V gene, CDR1 is SGHTA and CDR2 is FQGNSA. CDR3 size: 14 residues. The chain's CDR3 is CASSPGGSTDTQYF. The DNA of the CDR3 is TGTGCCAGCAGCCCCGGGGGGTCCACAGATACGCAGTATTTT. Supplemented by reference TRBV7-2 and TRBJ2-3, the full variable domain reads GAGVSQSPSNKVTEKGKDVELRCDPISGHTALYWYRQSLGQGLEFLIYFQGNSAPDKSGLPSDRFSAERTGGSVSTLTIQRTQQEDSAVYLCASSPGGSTDTQYFGPGTRLTVL.

The chain links TRBV4-3 to TRBJ1-1; the D gene is possibly TRBD1 (6 bases). Trimming cost V 5 bases and J 5 bases, with 12 bases left between them. Germline loops: CDR1 LGHNA, CDR2 YSLEER. This CDR3 is built from 13 residues. CDR3 in DNA: TGCGCCAGCAGCTCTGTAACAGGGACTGAAGCTTTCTTT. Protein sequence: CASSSVTGTEAFF.

The chain has TRBV29-1 and TRBJ1-2, with a tentative D call TRBD1 (6 bases). With 7 bases removed from V and 0 bases from J, the gap between germline ends came to 18 bases. The CDR3 is made up of 15 amino acids. Germline V gene data show CDR1 as SQVTM and CDR2 as ANQGSEA. The CDR3 is CSALPGGAPNYGYTF. In nucleotides, the CDR3 is TGCAGCGCCCTTCCGGGGGGGGCCCCTAACTATGGCTACACCTTC.

The genes are TRBV21-1 and TRBJ1-2; TRBD1 reflects the table's D call only, with no check against the DNA. TRBV21-1 is a recognized pseudogene. The CDR3 runs 13 residues. CDR3 loop: CASSAGQGYGYTF. CDR3 coding DNA: TGTGCCAGCAGCGCCGGACAGGGCTATGGCTACACCTTC.

This clone was detected only a few times. A read error may account for a junction end that differs from germline. The V gene is TRBV6-1, the J gene TRBJ1-2; D remains unclear. The CDR3 extends over 14 amino acids. Germline V lookup: CDR1 MNHNS, CDR2 SASEGT. The CDR3 DNA reads TGTGCCAGCAGGGAAGGTACTCAGAGGTATGGCTACACCTTC. Protein sequence: CASREGTQRYGYTF.

The chain couples TRBV30 to TRBJ1-2, with 8 bases matching TRBD1. Germline V gene lookup returns CDR1 GTSNPN and CDR2 SVGIG (reference sequence). The V segment lost 2 bases and the J segment 5 bases; nucleotides outside the gene matches: 4. The CDR3 loop spans 13 amino acids. In DNA, the CDR3 is TGTGCCTGGAGTCCGGGACAGGCGTATGGCTACACCTTC. This translates into CAWSPGQAYGYTF.

The J gene is TRBJ2-7, the V gene TRBV19; 7 bases map to TRBD2. Per germline, CDR1 LNHDA and CDR2 SQIVND (reference sequence). The CDR3 sequence is 16 residues long. V shed 1 base and J 3 bases; nucleotides not matched to a gene: 9. The CDR3 sequence is CASSIGSSGDFYEQYF. In DNA form, the CDR3 reads TGTGCCAGTAGTATAGGTTCCAGCGGGGATTTCTACGAGCAGTACTTC. The full variable domain, rest sourced from reference TRBV19 and TRBJ2-7, is DGGITQSPKYLFRKEGQNVTLSCEQNLNHDAMYWYRQDPGQGLRLIYYSQIVNDFQKGDIAEGYSVSREKKESFPLTVTSAQKNPTAFYLCASSIGSSGDFYEQYFGPGTRLTVT.

This rearrangement joins TRBV19 to TRBJ1-2; no firm D call. From germline, CDR1 is LNHDA and CDR2 SQIVND (reference sequence). The V end was cut by 6 bases, the J end by 4 bases, with 15 bases between. This CDR3 has 14 amino acids. The CDR3 nucleotides are TGTGCCAGTAGGAGCGCAGCTCATGTCTATGGCTACACCTTC. It is translated as CASRSAAHVYGYTF.